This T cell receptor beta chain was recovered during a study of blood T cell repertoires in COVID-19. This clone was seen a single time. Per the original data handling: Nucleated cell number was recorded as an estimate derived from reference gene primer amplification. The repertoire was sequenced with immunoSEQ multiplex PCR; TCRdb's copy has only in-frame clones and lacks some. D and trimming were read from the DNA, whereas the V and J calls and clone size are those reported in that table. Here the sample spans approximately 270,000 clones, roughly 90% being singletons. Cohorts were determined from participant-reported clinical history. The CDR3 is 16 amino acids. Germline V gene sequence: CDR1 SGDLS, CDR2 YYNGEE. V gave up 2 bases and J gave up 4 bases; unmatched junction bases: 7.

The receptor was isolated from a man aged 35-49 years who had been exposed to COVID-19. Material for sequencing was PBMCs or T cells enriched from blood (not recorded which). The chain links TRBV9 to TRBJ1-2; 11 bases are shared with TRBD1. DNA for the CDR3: TGTGCCAGCAGCGTTGCGGGACAGGGGGGCCGCTATGGCTACACCTTC. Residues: CASSVAGQGGRYGYTF.